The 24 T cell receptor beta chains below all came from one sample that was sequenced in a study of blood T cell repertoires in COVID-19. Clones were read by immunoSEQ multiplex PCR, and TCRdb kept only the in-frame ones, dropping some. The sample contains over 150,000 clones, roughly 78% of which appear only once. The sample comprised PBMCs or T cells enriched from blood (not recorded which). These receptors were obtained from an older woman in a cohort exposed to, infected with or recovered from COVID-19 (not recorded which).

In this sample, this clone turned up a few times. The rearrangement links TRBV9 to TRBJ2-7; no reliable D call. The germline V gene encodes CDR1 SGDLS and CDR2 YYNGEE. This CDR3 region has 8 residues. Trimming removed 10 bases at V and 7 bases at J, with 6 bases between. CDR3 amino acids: CAAQEQYF. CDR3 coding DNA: TGTGCCGCACAGGAGCAGTACTTC.

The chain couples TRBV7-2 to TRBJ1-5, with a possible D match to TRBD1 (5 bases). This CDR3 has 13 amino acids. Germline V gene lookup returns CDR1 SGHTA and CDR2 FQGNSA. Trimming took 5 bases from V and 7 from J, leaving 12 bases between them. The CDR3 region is CASSPGRNQPQHF. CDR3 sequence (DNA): TGTGCCAGCAGCCCAGGGCGTAACCAGCCCCAGCATTTT.

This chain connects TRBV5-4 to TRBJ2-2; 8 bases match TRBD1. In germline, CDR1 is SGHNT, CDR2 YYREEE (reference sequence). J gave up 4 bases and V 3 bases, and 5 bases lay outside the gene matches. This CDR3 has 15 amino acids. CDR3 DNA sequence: TGTGCCAGCAGCTCGACAGGGGTCGGCACCGGGGAGCTGTTTTTT. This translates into CASSSTGVGTGELFF.

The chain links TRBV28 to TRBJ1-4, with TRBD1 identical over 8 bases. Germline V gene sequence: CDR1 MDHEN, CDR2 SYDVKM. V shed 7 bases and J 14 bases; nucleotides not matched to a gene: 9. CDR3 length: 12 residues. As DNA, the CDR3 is TGTGCCAGCACCGCCCAGGACAGGGTCCTGTTTTTT. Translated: CASTAQDRVLFF.

In nucleotides, the CDR3 is TGTGCCAGCAGCCGCGGGGGCGGGACAACCTACGAGCAGTACTTC. Its protein is CASSRGGGTTYEQYF. This chain links TRBV5-6 with TRBJ2-7, with D perhaps TRBD2 (7 bases). CDR1 and CDR2 (germline): SGHDT, YYEEEE. Trimming took 4 bases from V and 2 from J, leaving 16 bases between them. The CDR3 is 15 amino acids.

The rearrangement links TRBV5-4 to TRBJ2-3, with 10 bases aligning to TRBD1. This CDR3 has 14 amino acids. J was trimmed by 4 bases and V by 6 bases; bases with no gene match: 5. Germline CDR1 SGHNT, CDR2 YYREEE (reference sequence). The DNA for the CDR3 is TGTGCCAGCACCGTTGGGACAGGGGCAGATACGCAGTATTTT. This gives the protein CASTVGTGADTQYF.

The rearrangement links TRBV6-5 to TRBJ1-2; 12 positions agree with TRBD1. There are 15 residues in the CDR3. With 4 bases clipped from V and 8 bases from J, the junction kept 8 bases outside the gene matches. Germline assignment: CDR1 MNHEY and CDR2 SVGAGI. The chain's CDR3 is CASSSPGQGAPGYTF. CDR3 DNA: TGTGCCAGCAGTTCCCCGGGACAGGGGGCGCCCGGCTACACCTTC.

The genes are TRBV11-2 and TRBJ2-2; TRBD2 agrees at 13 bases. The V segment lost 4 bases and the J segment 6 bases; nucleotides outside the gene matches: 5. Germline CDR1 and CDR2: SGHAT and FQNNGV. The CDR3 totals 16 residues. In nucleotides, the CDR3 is TGTGCCAGCAGCTCACTAGCGGGAGGGTTCCCCGGGGAGCTGTTTTTT. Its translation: CASSSLAGGFPGELFF.

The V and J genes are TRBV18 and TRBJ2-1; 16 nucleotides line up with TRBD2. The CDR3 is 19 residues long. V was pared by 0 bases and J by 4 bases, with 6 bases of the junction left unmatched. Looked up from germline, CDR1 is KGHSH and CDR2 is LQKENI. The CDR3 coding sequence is TGTGCCAGCTCACCACCGGGACTAGCGGGAGGGAAGGGGTACAATGAGCAGTTCTTC. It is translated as CASSPPGLAGGKGYNEQFF.

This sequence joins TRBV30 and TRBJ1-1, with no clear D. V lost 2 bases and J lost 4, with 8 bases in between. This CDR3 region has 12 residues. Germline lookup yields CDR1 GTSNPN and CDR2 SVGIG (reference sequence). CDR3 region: CAWSRGSTEAFF. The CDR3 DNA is TGTGCCTGGAGTAGAGGTTCCACTGAAGCTTTCTTT.

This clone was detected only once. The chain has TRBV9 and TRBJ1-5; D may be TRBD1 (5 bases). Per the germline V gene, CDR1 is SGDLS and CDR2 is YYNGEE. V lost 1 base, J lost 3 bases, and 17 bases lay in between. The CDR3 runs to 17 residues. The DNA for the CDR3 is TGTGCCAGCAGCGTACCGGTCGGGGGGAGAAACAATCAGCCCCAGCATTTT. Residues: CASSVPVGGRNNQPQHF.

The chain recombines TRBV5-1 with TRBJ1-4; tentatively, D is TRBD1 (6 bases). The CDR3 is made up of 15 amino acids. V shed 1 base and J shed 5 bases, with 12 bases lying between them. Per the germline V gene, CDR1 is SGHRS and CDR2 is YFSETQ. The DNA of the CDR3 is TGCGCCAGCAGCTTGCCTACAGGGATCAATGAAAAACTGTTTTTT. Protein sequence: CASSLPTGINEKLFF.

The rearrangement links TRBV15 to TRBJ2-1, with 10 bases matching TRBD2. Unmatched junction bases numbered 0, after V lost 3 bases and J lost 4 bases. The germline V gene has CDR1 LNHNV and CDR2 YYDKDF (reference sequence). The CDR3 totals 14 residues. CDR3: CATSRTSGYNEQFF. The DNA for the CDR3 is TGTGCCACCAGCAGGACTAGCGGGTACAATGAGCAGTTCTTC. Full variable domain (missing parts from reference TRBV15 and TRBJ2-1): DAMVIQNPRYQVTQFGKPVTLSCSQTLNHNVMYWYQQKSSQAPKLLFHYYDKDFNNEADTPDNFQSRRPNTSFCFLDIRSPGLGDTAMYLCATSRTSGYNEQFFGPGTRLTVL.

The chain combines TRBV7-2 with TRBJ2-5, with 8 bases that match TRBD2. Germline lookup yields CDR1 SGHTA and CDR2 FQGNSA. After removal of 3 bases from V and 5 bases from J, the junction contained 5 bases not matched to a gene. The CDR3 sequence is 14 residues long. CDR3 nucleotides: TGTGCCAGCAGCTTCCAAGGCGGGAGGGAGACCCAGTACTTC. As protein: CASSFQGGRETQYF. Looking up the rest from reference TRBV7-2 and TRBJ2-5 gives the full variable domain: GAGVSQSPSNKVTEKGKDVELRCDPISGHTALYWYRQSLGQGLEFLIYFQGNSAPDKSGLPSDRFSAERTGGSVSTLTIQRTQQEDSAVYLCASSFQGGRETQYFGPGTRLLVL.

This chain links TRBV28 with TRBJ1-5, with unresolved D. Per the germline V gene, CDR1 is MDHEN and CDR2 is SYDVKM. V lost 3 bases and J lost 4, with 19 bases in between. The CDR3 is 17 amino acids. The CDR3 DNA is TGTGCCAGCAGTTTCGTTGAGGGTGTAGGCCCAAATCAGCCCCAGCATTTT. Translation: CASSFVEGVGPNQPQHF.

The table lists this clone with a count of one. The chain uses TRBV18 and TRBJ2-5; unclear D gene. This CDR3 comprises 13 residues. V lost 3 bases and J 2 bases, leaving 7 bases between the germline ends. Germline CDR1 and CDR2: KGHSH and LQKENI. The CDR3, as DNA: TGTGCCAGCTCACCGATCACTCAAGAGACCCAGTACTTC. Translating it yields CASSPITQETQYF.

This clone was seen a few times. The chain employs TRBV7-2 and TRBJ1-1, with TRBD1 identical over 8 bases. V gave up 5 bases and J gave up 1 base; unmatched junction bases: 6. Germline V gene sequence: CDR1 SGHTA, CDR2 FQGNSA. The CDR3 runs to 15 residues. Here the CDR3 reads CASSLTGQGNTEAFF. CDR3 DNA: TGTGCCAGCAGCCTGACCGGACAGGGGAACACTGAAGCTTTCTTT.

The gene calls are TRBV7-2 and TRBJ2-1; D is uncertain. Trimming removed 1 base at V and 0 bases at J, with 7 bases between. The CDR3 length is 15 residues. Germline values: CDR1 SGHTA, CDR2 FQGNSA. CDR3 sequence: CASSLGHSSYNEQFF. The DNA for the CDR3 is TGTGCCAGCAGCTTAGGACATAGCTCCTACAATGAGCAGTTCTTC.

The CDR3 is CASSALLGQGGSEQYF. In nucleotides, the CDR3 is TGTGCCAGTAGTGCACTTCTCGGGCAGGGAGGTTCCGAGCAGTACTTC. The chain employs TRBV19 and TRBJ2-7; TRBD2 is a possible D gene (6 bases). Germline loops: CDR1 LNHDA, CDR2 SQIVND (reference sequence). Trimming cost V 5 bases and J 6 bases, with 23 bases left between them. The CDR3 extends over 16 amino acids.

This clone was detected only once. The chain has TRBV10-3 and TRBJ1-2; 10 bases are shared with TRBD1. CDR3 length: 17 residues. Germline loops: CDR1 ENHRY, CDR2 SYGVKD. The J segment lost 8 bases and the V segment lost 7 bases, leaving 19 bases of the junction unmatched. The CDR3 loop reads CAIKGVRTGGRVDGYTF. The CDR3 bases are TGTGCCATCAAAGGGGTCCGGACAGGGGGAAGGGTGGACGGCTACACCTTC.

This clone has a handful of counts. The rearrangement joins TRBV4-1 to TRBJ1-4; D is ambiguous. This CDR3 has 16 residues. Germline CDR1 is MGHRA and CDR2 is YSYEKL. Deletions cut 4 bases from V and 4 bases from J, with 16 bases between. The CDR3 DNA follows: TGCGCCAGCAGCCCCTCGGGGAAAACTTTTAATGAAAAACTGTTTTTT. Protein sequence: CASSPSGKTFNEKLFF.

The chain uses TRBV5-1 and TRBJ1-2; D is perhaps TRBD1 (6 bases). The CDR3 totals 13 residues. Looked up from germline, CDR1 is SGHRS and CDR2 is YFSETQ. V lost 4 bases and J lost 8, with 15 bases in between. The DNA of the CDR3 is TGCGCCAGCAGCCCCCTATGGGACAAAGGCTACACCTTC. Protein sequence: CASSPLWDKGYTF.

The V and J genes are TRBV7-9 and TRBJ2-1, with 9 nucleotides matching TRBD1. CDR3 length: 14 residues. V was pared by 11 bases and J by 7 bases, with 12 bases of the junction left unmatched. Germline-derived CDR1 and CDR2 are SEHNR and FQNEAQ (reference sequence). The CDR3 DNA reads TGTGCCTCCACCCGGGGAGGACAGGGGAATGAGCAGTTCTTC. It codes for CASTRGGQGNEQFF. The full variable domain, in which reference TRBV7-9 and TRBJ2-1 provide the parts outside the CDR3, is DTGVSQNPRHKITKRGQNVTFRCDPISEHNRLYWYRQTLGQGPEFLTYFQNEAQLEKSRLLSDRFSAERPKGSFSTLEIQRTEQGDSAMYLCASTRGGQGNEQFFGPGTRLTVL.

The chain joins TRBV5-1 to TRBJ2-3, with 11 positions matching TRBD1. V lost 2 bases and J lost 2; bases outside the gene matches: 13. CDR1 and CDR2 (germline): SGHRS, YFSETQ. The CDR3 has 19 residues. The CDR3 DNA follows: TGCGCCAGCAGCTTCTCGAGACGGACGGGACAGGGGGTCACAGATACGCAGTATTTT. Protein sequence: CASSFSRRTGQGVTDTQYF.